Below, 23 T cell receptor beta chains from the same sample are listed, as sequenced in a study of T cell responses to AZD1222 COVID-19 vaccine. Libraries were prepared by immunoSEQ multiplex PCR; TCRdb keeps only in-frame clonotypes and omits some of them. The sample comprises 97,000 or so clones, less than 90% of which are singletons, and 15% to 20% rests with the top ten. Sequenced material: peripheral blood, taken on day 0 of AZD1222 vaccination. The receptors were sampled from an adult in good health.

This clone was recorded once. This chain links TRBV28 with TRBJ1-6; TRBD1 might be the D (6 bases). The CDR3 runs to 18 residues. Trimming pared 5 bases from V and 12 bases from J, leaving 29 bases between. Germline-derived CDR1 and CDR2 are MDHEN and SYDVKM. CDR3 sequence: CASSPIKAPGHPARPLHF. The CDR3 nucleotides read TGTGCCAGCAGTCCGATCAAAGCACCGGGACACCCTGCGAGACCCCTCCACTTT.

The V call is TRBV6-5, the J call TRBJ1-2, with no clear D. Germline CDR1 reads MNHEY; CDR2 reads SVGAGI. Trimming left V 0 bases short and J 7 bases short, with 15 bases between. The CDR3 length is 15 residues. CDR3 DNA sequence: TGTGCCAGCAGTTACTCTAGGCAAACCAAGGGTGGCTACACCTTC. Amino acids: CASSYSRQTKGGYTF.

This chain joins TRBV6-5 and TRBJ1-1; TRBD1 agrees at 9 bases. The CDR3 extends over 15 amino acids. CDR1 is MNHEY and CDR2 is SVGAGI in the germline V gene. J lost 8 bases, V lost 2 bases, and 9 bases had no gene match. CDR3 coding DNA: TGTGCCAGCAGTTACGGGACAGGGCGGTCACGGGAAGCTTTCTTT. This translates into CASSYGTGRSREAFF.

The chain has TRBV5-1 and TRBJ2-3; the D gene could be TRBD1 or TRBD2 (5 bases each). Germline lookup yields CDR1 SGHRS and CDR2 YFSETQ. V was cut by 0 bases and J by 0 bases, with 5 bases left in between. The CDR3 consists of 14 residues. The CDR3 region has the DNA TGCGCCAGCAGCTTGGGGGGGAGCACAGATACGCAGTATTTT. The encoded protein is CASSLGGSTDTQYF.

The chain couples TRBV7-8 to TRBJ2-1; D is unclear. Trimming stripped 5 bases from V and 4 bases from J, with 6 bases between. Germline V gene sequence: CDR1 SGHVS, CDR2 FQNEAQ. The CDR3 length is 12 residues. The CDR3 reads CASSLLYNEQFF. DNA for the CDR3: TGTGCCAGCAGCCTGCTATACAATGAGCAGTTCTTC.

The chain uses TRBV6-2 or TRBV6-3 and TRBJ2-1, with 7 bases identical to TRBD2. J was trimmed by 9 bases and V by 4 bases; bases with no gene match: 9. Germline CDR1 is MNHEY and CDR2 is SVGEGT. The CDR3 runs to 14 residues. The DNA for the CDR3 is TGTGCCAGCAGTTCCCTCGGCGGGAGCGTTGAGCAGTTCTTC. Translating it yields CASSSLGGSVEQFF.

The count of this clone is one. The V gene is TRBV12-3 or TRBV12-4, the J gene TRBJ2-2; the D gene could be TRBD1 or TRBD2 (6 bases each). Trimming stripped 10 bases from V and 7 bases from J, with 16 bases between. This CDR3 contains 13 residues. CDR3 in amino acids: CATRRGASGELFF. The DNA for the CDR3 is TGTGCCACACGAAGGGGGGCCAGCGGGGAGCTGTTTTTT.

This clone was observed a few times. This sequence joins TRBV6-2 or TRBV6-3 and TRBJ1-5; D might be TRBD1 (5 bases). Trimming shortened V by 0 bases and J by 3 bases, and 18 bases separated the two germline ends. The length of the CDR3 is 18 residues. The germline V gene has CDR1 MNHEY and CDR2 SVGEGT. This CDR3 reads CASSYSQAATATNQPQHF. The CDR3 DNA sequence: TGTGCCAGCAGTTACTCACAGGCGGCCACTGCCACCAATCAGCCCCAGCATTTT.

The chain carries TRBV5-6 and TRBJ1-1; D call uncertain. Germline assignment: CDR1 SGHDT and CDR2 YYEEEE. CDR3 length equals 13 residues. Trimming removed 2 bases at V and 5 bases at J, with 10 bases between. CDR3 in amino acids: CASSFVSGTEAFF. DNA for the CDR3: TGTGCCAGCAGCTTTGTCTCTGGGACTGAAGCTTTCTTT.

The chain links TRBV20-1 to TRBJ1-1, with unresolved D. Looked up from germline, CDR1 is DFQATT and CDR2 is SNEGSKA (reference sequence). The CDR3 sequence is 11 residues long. Here the CDR3 DNA reads TGCAGCACACGCTCGAACACTGAAGCTTTCTTT. This translates into CSTRSNTEAFF.

This sequence joins TRBV28 and TRBJ2-1, with 11 nucleotides matching TRBD2. J gave up 0 bases and V 6 bases, and 16 bases lay outside the gene matches. CDR1 and CDR2 from the germline V gene are MDHEN and SYDVKM. The CDR3 runs to 20 residues. CDR3 sequence: CASSRLGTSGGRSSYNEQFF. The CDR3 DNA reads as TGTGCCAGCAGCCGCCTCGGGACTAGCGGAGGAAGGAGCTCCTACAATGAGCAGTTCTTC.

The CDR3 loop is CASSLGGEGYTF. The CDR3 DNA is TGCGCCAGCAGCTTGGGCGGGGAGGGCTACACCTTC. V usage is TRBV5-1 and J usage is TRBJ1-2; D is unclear. Germline values: CDR1 SGHRS, CDR2 YFSETQ. The germline V and J ends were trimmed by 0 bases and 8 bases, with 8 bases remaining between them. The length of the CDR3 is 12 residues.

Of note for this clone: This could be a read error, since a much larger clone is one nucleotide away. This chain connects TRBV3-1 (or the pseudogene TRBV3-2) to TRBJ2-5; possible D gene TRBD2, 7 bases. Germline V lookup: CDR1 LGHDT, CDR2 YNNKEL (reference sequence). The ends were cut back, 5 bases at V and 4 bases at J, with 11 bases in the middle. The CDR3 runs 13 residues. DNA of the CDR3: TGTGCCAGCAGCTTGAGGGGGGGAGAGACCCAGTACTTC. Its protein product is CASSLRGGETQYF.

CDR3 in amino acids: CASSHDTGTPNTF. DNA for the CDR3: TGTGCCAGCAGCCATGATACCGGGACCCCAAACACCTTC. This chain connects TRBV4-2 to TRBJ1-2; the D gene is possibly TRBD1 (5 bases). The CDR3 is made up of 13 amino acids. Trimming cost V 3 bases and J 12 bases, with 17 bases left between them. CDR1 is LGHNA and CDR2 is YNFKEQ in the germline V gene.

This chain joins TRBV14 and TRBJ1-3, with D tentatively TRBD1 (5 bases). The CDR3 is 15 residues long. From germline, CDR1 is SGHDN and CDR2 FVKESK. With 4 bases removed from V and 3 bases from J, the gap between germline ends came to 13 bases. This chain's CDR3 is CASSRQIGVGNTIYF. CDR3 in DNA: TGTGCCAGCAGCCGCCAAATAGGGGTTGGAAACACCATATATTTT.

V usage is TRBV28 and J usage is TRBJ1-5, with D possibly being TRBD1 (6 bases). This CDR3 has 13 amino acids. Germline CDR1 is MDHEN and CDR2 is SYDVKM. Trimming shortened V by 2 bases and J by 6 bases, and 8 bases separated the two germline ends. CDR3 protein: CASSLGGPQPQHF. The DNA of the CDR3 is TGTGCCAGCAGTTTAGGGGGGCCTCAGCCCCAGCATTTT. The variable domain in full, with the rest retrieved from reference TRBV28 and TRBJ1-5, is DVKVTQSSRYLVKRTGEKVFLECVQDMDHENMFWYRQDPGLGLRLIYFSYDVKMKEKGDIPEGYSVSREKKERFSLILESASTNQTSMYLCASSLGGPQPQHFGDGTRLSIL.

The chain combines TRBV28 with TRBJ1-3; 7 bases match TRBD1. The CDR3 is 16 amino acids. The V gene end was trimmed by 2 bases and the J gene end by 4 bases; junction bases not matched to a gene: 8. CDR1 is MDHEN and CDR2 is SYDVKM in the germline V gene. The CDR3 DNA reads as TGTGCCAGCAGTTTACTATCAACGACAGGGGGAAACACCATATATTTT. Translated: CASSLLSTTGGNTIYF.

The chain combines TRBV5-1 with TRBJ1-1; possibly TRBD1 for D (5 bases). The CDR3 length is 15 residues. V was cut by 0 bases and J by 0 bases, with 9 bases left in between. The germline CDR1 and CDR2 sequences are SGHRS and YFSETQ. The DNA of the CDR3 is TGCGCCAGCAGCTTGGCCCCAGGGATGAACACTGAAGCTTTCTTT. Protein: CASSLAPGMNTEAFF.

V and J are TRBV10-3 and TRBJ2-1; D is undetermined. V lost 3 bases and J lost 3, with 9 bases in between. The germline CDR1 and CDR2 sequences are ENHRY and SYGVKD. CDR3 length: 14 residues. CDR3 in amino acids: CAISDTASYNEQFF. CDR3 nucleotides: TGTGCCATCAGTGATACGGCGAGCTACAATGAGCAGTTCTTC.

The V and J genes are TRBV18 and TRBJ1-1, with no clear D. The ends were cut back, 3 bases at V and 11 bases at J, with 10 bases in the middle. The CDR3 runs to 11 residues. The germline V gene encodes CDR1 KGHSH and CDR2 LQKENI. CDR3 sequence: CASSPQSGAFF. The CDR3 DNA reads as TGTGCCAGCTCACCGCAAAGCGGGGCTTTCTTT.

This rearrangement joins TRBV11-3 to TRBJ2-7; D unresolved. Germline V gene data show CDR1 as SGHNT and CDR2 as YENEEA. Trimming removed 2 bases from V and 7 bases from J, with 9 bases in between. CDR3 length equals 12 residues. CDR3 DNA: TGTGCCAGCAGCTTAACCCAAGCAGAGCAGTACTTC. The encoded protein is CASSLTQAEQYF.

The rearrangement links TRBV24-1 to TRBJ2-5, with TRBD2 matching 11 bases. Losses at the gene ends were 4 bases for V and 5 bases for J; bases not matched to a gene: 11. Germline V gives CDR1 KGHDR, CDR2 SFDVKD. CDR3 length equals 17 residues. For the CDR3, the DNA is TGTGCCACCAGTGAGACAGCTAGCGGGAGGTTTATCGAGACCCAGTACTTC. Its translation: CATSETASGRFIETQYF.

CDR3 DNA: TGCAGCGTTGAACCAGGCCAGTACTTC. It specifies CSVEPGQYF. This chain uses TRBV29-1 with TRBJ2-5; D is uncertain. Trimming took off 2 bases at V and 10 bases at J, with 5 bases between the two ends. The germline V gene has CDR1 SQVTM and CDR2 ANQGSEA. The CDR3 covers 9 residues.